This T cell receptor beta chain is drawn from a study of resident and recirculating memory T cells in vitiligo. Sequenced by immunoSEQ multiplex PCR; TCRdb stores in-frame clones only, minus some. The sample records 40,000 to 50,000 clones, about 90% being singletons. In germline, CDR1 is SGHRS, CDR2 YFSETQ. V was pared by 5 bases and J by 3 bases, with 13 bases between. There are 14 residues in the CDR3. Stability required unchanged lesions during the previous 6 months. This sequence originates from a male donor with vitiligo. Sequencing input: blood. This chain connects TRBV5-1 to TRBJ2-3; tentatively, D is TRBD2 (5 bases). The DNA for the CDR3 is TGCGCCAGCAGAGCCCCTAGCTCAACAGATACGCAGTATTTT. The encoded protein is CASRAPSSTDTQYF.